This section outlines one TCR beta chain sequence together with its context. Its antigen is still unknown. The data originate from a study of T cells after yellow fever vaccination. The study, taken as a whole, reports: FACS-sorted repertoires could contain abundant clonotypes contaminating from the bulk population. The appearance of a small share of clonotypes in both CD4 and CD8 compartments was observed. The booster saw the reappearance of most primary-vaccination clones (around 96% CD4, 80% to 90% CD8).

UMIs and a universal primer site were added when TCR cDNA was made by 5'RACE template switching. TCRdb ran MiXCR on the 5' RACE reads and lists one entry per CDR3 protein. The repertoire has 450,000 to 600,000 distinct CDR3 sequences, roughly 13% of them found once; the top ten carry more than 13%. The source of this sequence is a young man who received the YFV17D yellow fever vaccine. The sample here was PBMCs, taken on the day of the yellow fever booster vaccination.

The CDR3 loop is CASSQTGDSPLHF. The CDR3 DNA follows: TGTGCCAGCTCACAAACGGGGGATTCACCCCTCCACTTT. This chain connects TRBV18 to TRBJ1-6, with D tentatively TRBD1 (5 bases). The V end was cut by 4 bases, the J end by 8 bases, with 9 bases between. The germline gives CDR1 KGHSH, CDR2 LQKENI. The CDR3 is 13 residues long. Supplemented by reference TRBV18 and TRBJ1-6, the full variable domain reads NAGVMQNPRHLVRRRGQEARLRCSPMKGHSHVYWYRQLPEEGLKFMVYLQKENIIDESGMPKERFSAEFPKEGPSILRIQQVVRGDSAAYFCASSQTGDSPLHFGNGTRLTVT.